This T cell receptor beta chain was sequenced for a study of shared clonotypes between healthy human individuals. The V end was cut by 2 bases, the J end by 2 bases, with 12 bases between. The CDR3 sequence is 15 residues long. CD4+ cells yielded CD45RA+ naive and CD45RA-negative memory subsets. TCRdb keeps only in-frame clones here, not all; method: immunoSEQ multiplex PCR. The sample consists of millions of clones, approximately 95% of them appearing once. The sequence came from a man aged 18-30 years in good health. Some clones in this sample may be carry-over from other donors' samples. J is TRBJ1-2 and V is TRBV23-1; no firm D call. TRBV23-1 is identified as an open reading frame with a role that is uncertain. The sample taken for sequencing was naive CD4+ T cells from PBMCs. As to subset: CD45RA+ positively selected. CDR3 sequence (DNA): TGCGCCAGCAGTCAACCCACAGAATCAAACTATGGCTACACCTTC. Its protein is CASSQPTESNYGYTF.